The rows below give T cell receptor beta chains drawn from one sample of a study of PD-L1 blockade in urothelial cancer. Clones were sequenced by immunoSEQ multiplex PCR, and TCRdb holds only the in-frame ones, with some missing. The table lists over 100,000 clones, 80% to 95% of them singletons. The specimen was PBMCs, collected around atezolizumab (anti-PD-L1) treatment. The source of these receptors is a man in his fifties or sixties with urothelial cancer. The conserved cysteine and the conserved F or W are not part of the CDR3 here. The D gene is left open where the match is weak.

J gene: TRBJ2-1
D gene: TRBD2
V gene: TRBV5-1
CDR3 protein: ASSPAGTSRSTHNEQF

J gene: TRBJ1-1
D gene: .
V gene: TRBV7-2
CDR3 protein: ASSLVPGQTEAF

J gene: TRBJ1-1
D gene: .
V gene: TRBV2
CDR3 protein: ASSEPRRGTEAF

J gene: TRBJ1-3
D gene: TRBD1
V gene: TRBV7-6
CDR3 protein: ASRGPGTGGGLGAGNTIY

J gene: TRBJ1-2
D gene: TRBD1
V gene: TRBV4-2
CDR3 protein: ASSQEGQGSGYT

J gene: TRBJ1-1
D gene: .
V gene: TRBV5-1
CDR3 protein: ASSLDRGGNTEAF

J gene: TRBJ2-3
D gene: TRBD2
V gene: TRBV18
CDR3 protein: ASTGLAGGRGTDTQY

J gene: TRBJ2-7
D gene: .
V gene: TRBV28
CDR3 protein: ASSLSPVRGVYEQY

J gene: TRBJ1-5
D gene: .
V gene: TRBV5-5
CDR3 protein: ASSWRQSNQPQH

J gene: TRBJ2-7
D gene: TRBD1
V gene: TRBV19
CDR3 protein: ASSIFEGATTYEQY

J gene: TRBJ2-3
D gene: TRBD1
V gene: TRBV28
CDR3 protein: ASSGLGQGTDTQY

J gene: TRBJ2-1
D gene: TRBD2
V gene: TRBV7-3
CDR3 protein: ASSYLAGGYNEQF

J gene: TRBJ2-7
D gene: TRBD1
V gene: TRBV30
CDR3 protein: AWSVQRIWTGASSYEQY

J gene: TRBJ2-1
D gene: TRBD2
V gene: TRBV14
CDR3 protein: ASSWEGNNEQF

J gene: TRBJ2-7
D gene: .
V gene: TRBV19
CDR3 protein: ATTVTGSYEQY

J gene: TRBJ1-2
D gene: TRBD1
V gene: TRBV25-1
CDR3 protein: ASSGRQGARGYT

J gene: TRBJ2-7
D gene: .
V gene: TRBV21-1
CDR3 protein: ASSNKGPAGWQY

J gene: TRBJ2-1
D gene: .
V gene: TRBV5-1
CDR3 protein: ASSGQGGEDEQF

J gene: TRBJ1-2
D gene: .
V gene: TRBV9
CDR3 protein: ASSVGGGGYT

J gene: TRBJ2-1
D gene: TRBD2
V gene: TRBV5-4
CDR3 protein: ASSLWVTSGSYNEQF

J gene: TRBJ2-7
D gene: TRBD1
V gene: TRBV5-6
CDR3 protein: ASSFGTEGSY

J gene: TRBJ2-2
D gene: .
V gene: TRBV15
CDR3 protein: ATSRGQNTGELF